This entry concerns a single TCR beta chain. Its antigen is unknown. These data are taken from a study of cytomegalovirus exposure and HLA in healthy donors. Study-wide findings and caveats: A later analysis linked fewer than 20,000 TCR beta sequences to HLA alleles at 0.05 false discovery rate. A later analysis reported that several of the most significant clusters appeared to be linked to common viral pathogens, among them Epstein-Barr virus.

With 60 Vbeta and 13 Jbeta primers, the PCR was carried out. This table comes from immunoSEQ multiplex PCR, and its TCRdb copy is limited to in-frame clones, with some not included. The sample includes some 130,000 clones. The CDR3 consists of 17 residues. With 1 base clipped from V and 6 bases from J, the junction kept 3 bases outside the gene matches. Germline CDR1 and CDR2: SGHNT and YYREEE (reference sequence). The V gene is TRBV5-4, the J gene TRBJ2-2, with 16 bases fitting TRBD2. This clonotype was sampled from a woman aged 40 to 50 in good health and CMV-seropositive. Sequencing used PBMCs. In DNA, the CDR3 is TGTGCCAGCAGCTTGCGGGGACTAGCGGGAGGGGCCGGGGAGCTGTTTTTT. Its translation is CASSLRGLAGGAGELFF. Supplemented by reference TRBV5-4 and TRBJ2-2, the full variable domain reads ETGVTQSPTHLIKTRGQQVTLRCSSQSGHNTVSWYQQALGQGPQFIFQYYREEENGRGNFPPRFSGLQFPNYSSELNVNALELDDSALYLCASSLRGLAGGAGELFFGEGSRLTVL.